This is a list of T cell receptor beta chains from one sample in a study of blood T cell repertoires in COVID-19. TCRdb's copy holds only in-frame clones and misses some; the assay was immunoSEQ multiplex PCR. The sample lists around 140,000 clones; roughly 86% were seen once. Sequences were obtained from peripheral blood. The receptors derive from a human donor with acute or convalescent COVID-19. The donor label of this sample is uncertain. CDR3s include the opening cysteine and the closing phenylalanine or tryptophan. The order of the fields is D gene, J gene, V gene, clone size, CDR3 length, CDR3 protein, CDR3 DNA. The D gene is left open where the match is weak. A row's size may be missing; if present it is once, few, many or a size class.

D gene: TRBD1; J gene: TRBJ1-1; V gene: TRBV7-2; clone size: NA; CDR3 length: 16; CDR3 protein: CASALSQGQGSTEAFF; CDR3 DNA: TGTGCCAGCGCCTTAAGCCAGGGACAGGGCAGCACTGAAGCTTTCTTT
D gene: NA; J gene: TRBJ1-5; V gene: TRBV5-8; clone size: NA; CDR3 length: 17; CDR3 protein: CASSRVGGSFSNQPQHF; CDR3 DNA: TGTGCCAGCAGCCGCGTGGGAGGCAGTTTCAGCAATCAGCCCCAGCATTTT
D gene: TRBD1; J gene: TRBJ1-2; V gene: TRBV25-1; clone size: NA; CDR3 length: 12; CDR3 protein: CASSGTGQGYTF; CDR3 DNA: TGTGCCAGCAGTGGGACAGGGCAGGGCTACACCTTC
D gene: NA; J gene: TRBJ1-4; V gene: TRBV4-2; clone size: NA; CDR3 length: 18; CDR3 protein: CASSPLQGGVTTNEKLFF; CDR3 DNA: TGTGCCAGCAGCCCCCTCCAGGGTGGGGTTACAACTAATGAAAAACTGTTTTTT
D gene: TRBD1; J gene: TRBJ1-2; V gene: TRBV6-2/TRBV6-3; clone size: NA; CDR3 length: 15; CDR3 protein: CASSYSNRQGLGYTF; CDR3 DNA: TGTGCCAGCAGTTACTCGAACCGACAGGGATTGGGCTACACCTTC
D gene: NA; J gene: TRBJ1-3; V gene: TRBV6-4; clone size: NA; CDR3 length: 19; CDR3 protein: CASSDQWGGTFTSGNTIYF; CDR3 DNA: TGTGCCAGCAGTGACCAGTGGGGGGGCACCTTTACTAGTGGAAACACCATATATTTT
D gene: NA; J gene: TRBJ1-1; V gene: TRBV27; clone size: NA; CDR3 length: 15; CDR3 protein: CASSLSRQGNTEAFF; CDR3 DNA: TGTGCCAGCAGTTTATCGAGGCAGGGGAACACTGAAGCTTTCTTT
D gene: NA; J gene: TRBJ2-7; V gene: TRBV10-3; clone size: NA; CDR3 length: 12; CDR3 protein: CAISRDKYEQYF; CDR3 DNA: TGTGCCATCAGTCGGGACAAGTACGAGCAGTACTTC
D gene: NA; J gene: TRBJ1-1; V gene: TRBV5-8; clone size: NA; CDR3 length: 14; CDR3 protein: CASTTTGDNTEAFF; CDR3 DNA: TGTGCCAGCACCACGACAGGAGATAACACTGAAGCTTTCTTT
D gene: NA; J gene: TRBJ1-4; V gene: TRBV10-3; clone size: NA; CDR3 length: 13; CDR3 protein: CASRGATNEKLFF; CDR3 DNA: TGTGCCTCTAGGGGTGCAACTAATGAAAAACTGTTTTTT
D gene: NA; J gene: TRBJ1-5; V gene: TRBV2; clone size: NA; CDR3 length: 18; CDR3 protein: CASSEGGFWPGADQPQHF; CDR3 DNA: TGTGCCAGCAGTGAAGGGGGGTTTTGGCCAGGGGCCGATCAGCCCCAGCATTTT
D gene: NA; J gene: TRBJ1-1; V gene: TRBV19; clone size: NA; CDR3 length: 13; CDR3 protein: CASSILMNTEAFF; CDR3 DNA: TGTGCCAGTAGTATTTTAATGAACACTGAAGCTTTCTTT
D gene: NA; J gene: TRBJ1-5; V gene: TRBV5-5; clone size: NA; CDR3 length: 14; CDR3 protein: CASSRAAGGQPQHF; CDR3 DNA: TGTGCCAGCAGCCGGGCGGCAGGAGGTCAGCCCCAGCATTTT
D gene: TRBD1; J gene: TRBJ2-5; V gene: TRBV9; clone size: NA; CDR3 length: 15; CDR3 protein: CASSAGQGAQETQYF; CDR3 DNA: TGTGCCAGCAGCGCTGGACAGGGGGCTCAAGAGACCCAGTACTTC
D gene: NA; J gene: TRBJ1-1; V gene: TRBV28; clone size: NA; CDR3 length: 12; CDR3 protein: CASGSGTTEAFF; CDR3 DNA: TGTGCCAGCGGTTCCGGTACTACTGAAGCTTTCTTT
D gene: NA; J gene: TRBJ1-3; V gene: TRBV9; clone size: NA; CDR3 length: 13; CDR3 protein: CASGSGPGNTIYF; CDR3 DNA: TGTGCTTCAGGGTCAGGGCCTGGAAACACCATATATTTT
D gene: NA; J gene: TRBJ1-1; V gene: TRBV28; clone size: NA; CDR3 length: 13; CDR3 protein: CASSFPLRLEAFF; CDR3 DNA: TGTGCCAGCAGTTTTCCTTTACGGTTAGAAGCTTTCTTT
D gene: NA; J gene: TRBJ1-1; V gene: TRBV9; clone size: NA; CDR3 length: 13; CDR3 protein: CASSVAQSTEAFF; CDR3 DNA: TGTGCCAGCAGCGTAGCACAATCCACTGAAGCTTTCTTT
D gene: NA; J gene: TRBJ2-3; V gene: TRBV24-1; clone size: once; CDR3 length: 13; CDR3 protein: CATSRGAAYTQYF; CDR3 DNA: TGTGCCACCAGTCGCGGGGCGGCATATACGCAGTATTTT
D gene: TRBD2; J gene: TRBJ2-1; V gene: TRBV29-1; clone size: once; CDR3 length: 14; CDR3 protein: CSVSGGGFYNEQFF; CDR3 DNA: TGCAGCGTGTCGGGCGGGGGGTTCTACAATGAGCAGTTCTTC
D gene: TRBD1; J gene: TRBJ1-5; V gene: TRBV10-2; clone size: NA; CDR3 length: 14; CDR3 protein: CASKPRQGDQPQHF; CDR3 DNA: TGCGCCAGCAAGCCGAGACAGGGGGACCAGCCCCAGCATTTT
D gene: TRBD1; J gene: TRBJ1-3; V gene: TRBV7-9; clone size: NA; CDR3 length: 15; CDR3 protein: CASSLGQGDGNTIYF; CDR3 DNA: TGTGCCAGCAGCTTGGGACAGGGAGATGGAAACACCATATATTTT